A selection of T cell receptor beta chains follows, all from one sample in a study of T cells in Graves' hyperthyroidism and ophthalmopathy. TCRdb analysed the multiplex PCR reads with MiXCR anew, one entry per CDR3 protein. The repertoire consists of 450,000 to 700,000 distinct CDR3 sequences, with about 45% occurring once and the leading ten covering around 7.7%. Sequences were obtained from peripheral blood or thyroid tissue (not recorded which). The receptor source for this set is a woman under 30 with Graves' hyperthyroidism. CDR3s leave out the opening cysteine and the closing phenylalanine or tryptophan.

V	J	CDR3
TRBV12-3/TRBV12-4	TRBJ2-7	ASRPSGGTYEQY
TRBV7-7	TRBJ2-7	ASSLVSGGAQY
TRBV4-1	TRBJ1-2	ASSQDITPYYGYT
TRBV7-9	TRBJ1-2	ASSATASGTGFYGYT
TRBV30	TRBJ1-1	AWSVGGGDTEAF
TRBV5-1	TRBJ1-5	ASSFTGPYSNQPQH
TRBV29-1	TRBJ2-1	SVELEGEQF
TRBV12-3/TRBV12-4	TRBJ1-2	ASLDRQGDGYT
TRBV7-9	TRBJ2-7	ASSPPSRDRGDEQY
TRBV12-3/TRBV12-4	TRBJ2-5	ASSSNRDRGETQY
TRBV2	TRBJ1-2	ASRGSGVYT
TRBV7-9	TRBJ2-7	ASSRGAWEQY
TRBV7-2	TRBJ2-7	ASRGFTEQY
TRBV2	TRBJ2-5	ASSLSTGGETRY
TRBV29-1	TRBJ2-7	SFCLAGDSYEQY
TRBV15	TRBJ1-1	ATSSANSGSSEAF
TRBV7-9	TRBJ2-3	ASSPRIGTDTQY
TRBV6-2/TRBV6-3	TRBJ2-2	ASSVGEVGELF
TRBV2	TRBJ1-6	ASSERTGSNSPLH
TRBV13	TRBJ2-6	ASSLVHDRSFSGANVLT
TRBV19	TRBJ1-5	ASTDRAYLKGFQPQH
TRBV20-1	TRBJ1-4	SAEPGQGNEKLF
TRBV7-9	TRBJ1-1	ASALGGTNTEAF
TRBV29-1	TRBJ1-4	SVDQGMNTEKLF
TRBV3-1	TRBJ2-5	ASSQLQETQY
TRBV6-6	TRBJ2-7	ASSYLEWEQY
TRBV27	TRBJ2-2	ASSPSSGSLF
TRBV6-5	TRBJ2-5	ASRLSRAETQY
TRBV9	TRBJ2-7	ASSVAWNKPYEQY
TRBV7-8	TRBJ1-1	ASSSGHWNTEAF
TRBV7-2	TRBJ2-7	ASSPGTGGEQY
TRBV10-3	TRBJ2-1	AIDRTAGASGRSYNEQF
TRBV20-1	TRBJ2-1	SAPPAGAAPNEQF
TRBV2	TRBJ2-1	ASSESRDSSYNEQF
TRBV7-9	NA	ASSPTETQY
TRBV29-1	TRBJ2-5	SVETGAWETQY
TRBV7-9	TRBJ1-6	ASRRDAEVGSPLH
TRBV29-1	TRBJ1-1	SSERTVWNTEAF
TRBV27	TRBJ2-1	ASSLEASLYNEQF
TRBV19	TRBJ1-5	ASTSFNRGQPQH
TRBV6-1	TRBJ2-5	ASRRLQETQY
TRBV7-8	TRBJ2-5	ASSKRLAGALYQETQY
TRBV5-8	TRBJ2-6	ASSSRTLGPNVLT
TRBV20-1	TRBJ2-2	SARDALAGQGGELF
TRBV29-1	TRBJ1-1	SSPMPGFDTEAF
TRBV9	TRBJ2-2	ASSAGLVGTSVYGGELF
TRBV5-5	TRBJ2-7	ASSLTGALEQY
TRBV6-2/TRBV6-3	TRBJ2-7	ASTREGWGQAYEQY
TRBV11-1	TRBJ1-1	ASRSDTEAF
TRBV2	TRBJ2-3	ASRFERALADTQY
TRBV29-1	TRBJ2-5	SHDGHLRETQY
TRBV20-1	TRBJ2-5	SARGGSPTESYQETQY
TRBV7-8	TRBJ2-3	ASSQFHGNADTQY
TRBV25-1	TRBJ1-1	ASSDRSTEAS
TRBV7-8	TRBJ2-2	ASSLAQGATGELF